The text below deals with one T cell receptor (beta chain). Its antigen is not identified. The CDR3 sequence is 15 residues long. From germline, CDR1 is LNHDA and CDR2 SQIVND (reference sequence). The V gene end was trimmed by 4 bases and the J gene end by 7 bases; junction bases not matched to a gene: 10. Libraries of TCR beta were made from 2 to 2.5 micrograms of genomic DNA that came from cryopreserved PBMCs. Generated by immunoSEQ multiplex PCR, the TCRdb table keeps only in-frame clones and is missing some. Found here are around 150,000 clones, approximately 77% of them singletons; the top ten hold under 2.5%. This specimen belongs to a study of cytotoxic CD8 clonotypes in ibrutinib-treated CLL. Study-level findings and limits: Sustained-remission and progressing patients were not sampled at matched times.

The V and J genes are TRBV19 and TRBJ1-5, with 7 positions matching TRBD1. This receptor was identified in a human donor with chronic lymphocytic leukemia. Sample: PBMCs, taken after 12 months of ibrutinib treatment. CDR3 DNA sequence: TGTGCCAGTAGTACCCAGGGGGGGGCGGCACAGCCCCAGCATTTT. This encodes CASSTQGGAAQPQHF.